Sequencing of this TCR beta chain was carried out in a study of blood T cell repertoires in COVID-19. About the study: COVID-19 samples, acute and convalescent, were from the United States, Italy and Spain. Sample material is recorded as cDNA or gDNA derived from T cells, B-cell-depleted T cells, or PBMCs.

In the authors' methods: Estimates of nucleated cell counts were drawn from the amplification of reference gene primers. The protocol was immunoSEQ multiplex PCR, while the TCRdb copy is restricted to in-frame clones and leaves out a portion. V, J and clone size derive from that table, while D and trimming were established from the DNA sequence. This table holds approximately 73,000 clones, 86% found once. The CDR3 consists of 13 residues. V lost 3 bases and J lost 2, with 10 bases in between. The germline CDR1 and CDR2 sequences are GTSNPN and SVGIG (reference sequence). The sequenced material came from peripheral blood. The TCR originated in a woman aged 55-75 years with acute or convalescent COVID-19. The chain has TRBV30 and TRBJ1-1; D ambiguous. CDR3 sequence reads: CAWSPLLNTEAFF. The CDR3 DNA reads TGTGCCTGGAGCCCCCTCCTCAACACTGAAGCTTTCTTT.